The rows below give T cell receptor beta chains drawn from one sample of a study of shared clonotypes between healthy human individuals. The data were produced by immunoSEQ multiplex PCR, yet TCRdb's version contains in-frame clones alone and is incomplete. Among millions of clones listed, around 90% were seen once. Sequences were obtained from naive CD4+ T cells sorted from blood. All receptors come from a man aged 18 to 35 in good health. CDR3s include the opening cysteine and the closing phenylalanine or tryptophan. A D gene is named only where the DNA matches it firmly. Size is stated for part of the rows, as once, few or many counts, or as a class when the clone is expanded.

d_call	v_call	j_call	clone_size	cdr3_nt	cdr3_aa
-	TRBV5-1	TRBJ2-3	once	TGCGCCAGCAGCTTGCCCGCTCGTCGGTTAGCAGGAGATACGCAGTATTTT	CASSLPARRLAGDTQYF
TRBD1	TRBV7-2	TRBJ1-2	few	TGTGCCAGCAGCGCCCTTACAGGGGATGGTGGCTACACCTTC	CASSALTGDGGYTF
-	TRBV6-5	TRBJ1-6	few	TGTGCCAGCGGGCGGACAGAAAATTCACCCCTCCACTTT	CASGRTENSPLHF
-	TRBV5-1	TRBJ2-6	-	TGCGCCAGCAGCAGGGATCAAAACTCTGGGGCCAACGTCCTGACTTTC	CASSRDQNSGANVLTF
-	TRBV5-6	TRBJ1-5	-	TGTGCCAGCAGCTTGTCTGCGGCTGGCAATCAGCCCCAGCATTTT	CASSLSAAGNQPQHF
TRBD1	TRBV11-2	TRBJ1-2	-	TGTGCCAGCAGCAACACAGGGGGAGGCTACACCTTC	CASSNTGGGYTF
-	TRBV21-1	TRBJ1-1	-	TGTGCCAGCAGCAGAGGACAGGGTTGGGACACTGAAGCTTTCTTT	CASSRGQGWDTEAFF
-	TRBV27	TRBJ2-1	-	TGTGCCAGCAGTCCGACGTGGTGGGACAATGAGCAGTTCTTC	CASSPTWWDNEQFF
-	TRBV28	TRBJ1-6	-	TGTGCCAGCAGTTTAGTAGTCGGGGCCCTCCACTTT	CASSLVVGALHF
-	TRBV20-1	TRBJ2-7	-	TGCAGTGCCCGTGGGGGCCACGAGCAGTACTTC	CSARGGHEQYF
-	TRBV9	TRBJ2-3	once	TGTGCCAGCAGCGTAGCCCCGACAGGTTCTGGCACAGATACGCAGTATTTT	CASSVAPTGSGTDTQYF
-	TRBV29-1	TRBJ2-1	-	TGCAGCGTTGGCATGGGTGGGAGGAAGGTAGTTGAGCAGTTCTTC	CSVGMGGRKVVEQFF
TRBD1	TRBV6-6	TRBJ1-2	-	TGTGCCAGCAGACTTGGACAGGGCGAGCGAGGCTACACCTTC	CASRLGQGERGYTF
-	TRBV7-2	TRBJ2-6	-	TGTGCCAGCAGCTCATTCCTGGACAGCTCTGGGGCCAACGTCCTGACTTTC	CASSSFLDSSGANVLTF
-	TRBV5-1	TRBJ2-1	-	TGCGCCAGCAGCTTGGGAGGGGGTGCCTCCTACAATGAGCAGTTCTTC	CASSLGGGASYNEQFF
-	TRBV5-1	TRBJ1-2	-	TGCGCCAGCAGCTTGACAGACCCCAACTATGGCTACACCTTC	CASSLTDPNYGYTF
-	TRBV7-9	TRBJ1-4	-	TGTGCCAGCAGCCCGTTGCAGGCAACTAATGAAAAACTGTTTTTT	CASSPLQATNEKLFF
-	TRBV5-6	TRBJ1-3	-	TGTGCCAGCAGTCGAGTAAGGGACGTTGTCTCTGGAAACACCATATATTTT	CASSRVRDVVSGNTIYF
-	TRBV7-2	TRBJ1-6	-	TGTGCCAGCAGCTCCTCGGGACGGGGAAATAATTCACCCCTCCACTTT	CASSSSGRGNNSPLHF
-	TRBV7-6	TRBJ1-6	-	TGTGCCAGCAGCCCCCAGACTGATTATAATTCACCCCTCCACTTT	CASSPQTDYNSPLHF
-	TRBV30	TRBJ2-5	-	TGTGCCTGGAGTGGGACGGGTCCTCAAGAGACCCAGTACTTC	CAWSGTGPQETQYF
TRBD1	TRBV13	TRBJ2-3	-	TGTGCCAGCAGCCACGGACAGGATAGCACAGATACGCAGTATTTT	CASSHGQDSTDTQYF
TRBD1	TRBV27	TRBJ1-3	-	TGTGCCAGCAGTTTAGAAGGGGGCGCTGGAAACACCATATATTTT	CASSLEGGAGNTIYF
-	TRBV11-2	TRBJ2-3	-	TGTGCCAGCAGCTTAGTAGGGGCGAGCACAGATACGCAGTATTTT	CASSLVGASTDTQYF
TRBD2	TRBV28	TRBJ2-1	-	TGTGCCAGGTTAGCGGGCCACTCCTACAATGAGCAGTTCTTC	CARLAGHSYNEQFF
-	TRBV19	TRBJ2-2	-	TGTGCCAGTAGTATAGTCGCGGGGACCGGGGAGCTGTTTTTT	CASSIVAGTGELFF
-	TRBV2	TRBJ1-2	-	TGTGCCAGCAGGCCGGACAGTTCTAACTATGGCTACACCTTC	CASRPDSSNYGYTF